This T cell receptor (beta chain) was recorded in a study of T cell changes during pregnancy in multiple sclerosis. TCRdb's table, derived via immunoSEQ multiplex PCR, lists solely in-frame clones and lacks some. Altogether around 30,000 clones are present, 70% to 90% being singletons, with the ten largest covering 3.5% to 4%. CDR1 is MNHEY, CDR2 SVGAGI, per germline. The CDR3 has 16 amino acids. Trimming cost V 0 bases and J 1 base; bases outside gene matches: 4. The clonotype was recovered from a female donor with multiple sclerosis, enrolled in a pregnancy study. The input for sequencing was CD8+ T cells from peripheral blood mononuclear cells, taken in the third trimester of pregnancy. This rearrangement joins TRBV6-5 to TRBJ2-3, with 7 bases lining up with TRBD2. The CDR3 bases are TGTGCCAGCAGTTACTCTGGGGCGGGGGGCACAGATACGCAGTATTTT. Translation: CASSYSGAGGTDTQYF.